The T cell receptor beta chain described here comes from a study of CD8+ T cells in alopecia areata. The overall study: Graft recipients were roughly 6-11-week-old female C3H/HeJ mice, and donor skin originated from approximately 6-12-month-old C3H/HeJ mice with spontaneous alopecia.

TCR sequencing used cDNA made by reverse transcription of extracted RNA. This table comes from immunoSEQ multiplex PCR, and its TCRdb copy is limited to in-frame clones, with some not included. The sample was found to contain over 100,000 clones, and every one recurs. Study-level points and caveats: Sequencing of scalp samples also includes resident alphabeta T cells from normal skin. Clonality exceeded that of normal scalp in lesional scalp, most notably in alopecia totalis/universalis.

The CDR3 loop spans 14 amino acids. CDR1 is NSQYPW, CDR2 LRSPGD, per germline (reference sequence). This clone showed up just a few times. Its cognate antigen is unknown. Gene labels here are mouse ones. The DNA ends 4 residues before the CDR3 does, and the rest of the CDR3 is filled in from the germline J gene. V and J are TRBV1 and TRBJ2-5, with TRBD2 identical over 8 bases. The clonotype originates from a C3H/HeJ mouse with alopecia areata. The MHC haplotype of this mouse line is H2-k. Sequenced sample: lesional skin. Incomplete CDR3 DNA: TGCACCTGCAGTGCGCGGACTGGGAGGGAC. Residues: CTCSARTGRD. The whole CDR3 is CTCSARTGRDTQYF.